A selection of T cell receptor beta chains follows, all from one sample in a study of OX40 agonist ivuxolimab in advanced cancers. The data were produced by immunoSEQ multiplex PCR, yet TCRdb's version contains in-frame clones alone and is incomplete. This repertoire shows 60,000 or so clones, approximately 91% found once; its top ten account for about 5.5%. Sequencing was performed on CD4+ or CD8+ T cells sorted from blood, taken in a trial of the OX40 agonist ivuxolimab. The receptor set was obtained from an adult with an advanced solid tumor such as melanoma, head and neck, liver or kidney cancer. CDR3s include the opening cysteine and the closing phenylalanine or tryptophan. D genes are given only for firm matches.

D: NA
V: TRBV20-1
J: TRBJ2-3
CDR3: CSASPSDTQYF

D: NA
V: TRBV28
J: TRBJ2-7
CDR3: CASSPRQVVEQYF

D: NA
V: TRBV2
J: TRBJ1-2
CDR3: CASRADINYGYTF

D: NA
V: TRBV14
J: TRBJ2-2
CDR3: CASSRGQSPGTGELFF

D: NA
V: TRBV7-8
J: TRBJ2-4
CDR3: CASSLVQKGNIAKNIQYF

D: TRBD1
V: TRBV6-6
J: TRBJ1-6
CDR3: CASSTVGQGASPLHF

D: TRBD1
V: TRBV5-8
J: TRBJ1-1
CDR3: CASSFIDRGLNTEAFF

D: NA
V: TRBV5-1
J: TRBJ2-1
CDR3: CASSAPGGGPYNEQFF

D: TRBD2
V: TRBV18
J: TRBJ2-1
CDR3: CASSPTRLADNEQFF

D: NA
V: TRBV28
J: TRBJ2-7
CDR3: CASSLIFPYEQYF

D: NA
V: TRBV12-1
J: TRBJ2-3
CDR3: CASSGSTDTQYF

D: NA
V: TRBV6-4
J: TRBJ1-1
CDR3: CASRDNLKSTEAFF

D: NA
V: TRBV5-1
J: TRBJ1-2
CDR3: CASSPEVGNYGYTF

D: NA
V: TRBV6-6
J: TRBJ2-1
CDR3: CATGEWPGAPREQFF

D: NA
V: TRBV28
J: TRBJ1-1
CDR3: CASSPRTEAFF

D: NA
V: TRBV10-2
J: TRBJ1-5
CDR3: CASSQQGGNQPQHF

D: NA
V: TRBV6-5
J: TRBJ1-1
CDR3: CASSYSHGVLEAFF

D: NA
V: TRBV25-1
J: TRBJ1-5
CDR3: CASSEYYSNQPQHF

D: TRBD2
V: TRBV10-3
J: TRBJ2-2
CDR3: CAISEGRVSELFF

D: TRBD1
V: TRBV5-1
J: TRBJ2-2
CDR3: CASSARTGESTGELFF

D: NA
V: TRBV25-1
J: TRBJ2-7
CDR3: CASSELQTSYEQYF

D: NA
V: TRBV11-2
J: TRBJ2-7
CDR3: CASSLVIQDLSYEQYF

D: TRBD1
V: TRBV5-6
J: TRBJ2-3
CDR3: CASSSGTGVDTQYF

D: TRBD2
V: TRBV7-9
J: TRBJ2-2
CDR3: CASSLKGASGRGTGELFF

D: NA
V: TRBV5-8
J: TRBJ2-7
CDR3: CASTLDRGPTKQYF

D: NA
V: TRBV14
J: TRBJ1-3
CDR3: CASSHLGTISGNTIYF

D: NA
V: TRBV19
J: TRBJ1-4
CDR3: CASSPTVFATNEKLFF

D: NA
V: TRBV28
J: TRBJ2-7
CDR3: CASSSSRGYEQYF

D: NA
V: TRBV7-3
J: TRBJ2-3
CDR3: CASSPFRTDTQYF

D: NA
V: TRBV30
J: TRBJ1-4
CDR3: CAWSATGF

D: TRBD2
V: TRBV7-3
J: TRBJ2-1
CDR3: CASSLTWGLPNNEQFF

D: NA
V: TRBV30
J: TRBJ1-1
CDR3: CAWTRVEGTEAFF

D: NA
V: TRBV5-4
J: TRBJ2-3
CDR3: CASSSQISGLQDTQYF

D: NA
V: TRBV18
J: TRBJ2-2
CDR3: CASSPNTGELFF

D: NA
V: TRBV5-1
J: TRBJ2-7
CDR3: CASSSGTQVSEQYF

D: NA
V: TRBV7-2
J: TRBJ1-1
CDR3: CASSSELPLGAFF

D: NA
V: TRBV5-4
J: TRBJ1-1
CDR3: CASSLDPGSWNTEAFF

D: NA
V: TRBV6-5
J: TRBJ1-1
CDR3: CASSFAAGANTEAFF

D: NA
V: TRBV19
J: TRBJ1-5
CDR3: CASSKQEYSNQPQHF

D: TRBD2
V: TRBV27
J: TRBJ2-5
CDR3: CASSNSPLAGGRQETQYF

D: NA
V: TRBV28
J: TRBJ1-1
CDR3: CASSYPGFLNTEAFF

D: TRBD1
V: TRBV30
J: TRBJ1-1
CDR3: CAWSRQGNTEAFF

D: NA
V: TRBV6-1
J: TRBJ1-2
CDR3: CASSDTGGYGYTF

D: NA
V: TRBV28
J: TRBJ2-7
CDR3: CASTLGGLIYEQYF

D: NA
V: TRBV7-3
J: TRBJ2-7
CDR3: CASSPDLGAFYEQYF

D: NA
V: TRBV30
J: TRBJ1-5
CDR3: CAWSEQLSNQPQHF

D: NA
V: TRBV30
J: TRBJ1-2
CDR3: CAWSADGGAGYTF

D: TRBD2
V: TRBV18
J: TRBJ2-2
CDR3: CASSPGGRSTGELFF

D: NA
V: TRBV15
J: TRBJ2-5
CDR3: CATSRDRGETQYF

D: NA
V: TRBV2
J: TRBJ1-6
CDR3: CASRQTLNSPLHF

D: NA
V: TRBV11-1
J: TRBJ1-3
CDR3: CASSFASGNTIYF

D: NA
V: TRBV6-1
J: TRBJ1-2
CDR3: CASLGHQNYGYTF

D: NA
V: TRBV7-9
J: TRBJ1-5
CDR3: CASSLAGGSNQPQHF

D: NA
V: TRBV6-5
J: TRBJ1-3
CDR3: CASGGQRSGNTIYF

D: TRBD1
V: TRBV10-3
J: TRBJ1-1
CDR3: CAISTDRGGSEAFF